One sample yielded the 6 T cell receptor beta chains listed below, sequenced in a study of cytomegalovirus exposure and HLA in healthy donors (TCRdb year 2017). The method behind the library was the immunoSEQ multiplex PCR assay. For the multiplex PCR, a mixture combining 60 forward primers for TCR Vbeta segments and 13 reverse primers for TCR Jbeta segments was used. The table comes from immuneACCESS by way of TCRdb, which keeps in-frame sequences with V and J called. Part of the clones is missing from these tables; in studies checked, under half for an unresolved V gene and the rest for unknown reasons. This sample's records show 130,000 to 150,000 clones. Of the sample, 0.96% falls within the top ten clones. Material for sequencing was PBMCs. These receptors all stem from a male donor in good health and CMV-seronegative.

The chain recombines TRBV15 with TRBJ2-2, with D maybe TRBD2 (5 bases). Germline V gives CDR1 LNHNV, CDR2 YYDKDF (reference sequence). V was cut by 4 bases and J by 8 bases, with 17 bases left in between. There are 15 residues in the CDR3. The CDR3 sequence: CATSKALERTGELFF. For the CDR3, the DNA is TGTGCCACCAGCAAGGCCCTAGAAAGGACTGGGGAGCTGTTTTTT.

CDR3: CASSQSLGTGGEQYF. The CDR3 DNA sequence: TGCGCCAGCAGCCAAAGCCTCGGGACGGGGGGCGAGCAGTACTTC. The chain employs TRBV4-3 and TRBJ2-7, with TRBD2 matching 7 bases. The CDR3 sequence is 15 residues long. CDR1 and CDR2 (germline): LGHNA, YSLEER. V shed 2 bases, J shed 6 bases, and the junction held 10 bases outside the gene matches.

This chain uses TRBV15 with TRBJ2-7; TRBD1 agrees at 9 bases. V was clipped by 3 bases and J by 3 bases; unmatched bases: 9. The CDR3 length is 16 residues. Germline CDR1 LNHNV, CDR2 YYDKDF (reference sequence). The CDR3 here is CATSRTHTGGDYEQYF. The CDR3 DNA reads as TGTGCCACCAGCAGGACCCACACAGGGGGCGACTACGAGCAGTACTTC.

The V call is TRBV5-1, the J call TRBJ2-7; 10 bases align to TRBD2. This CDR3 comprises 14 residues. The V and J ends lost 5 bases and 3 bases, in that order; junction bases with no gene match: 5. Germline V CDR1 and CDR2: SGHRS, YFSETQ. CDR3 sequence: CASRWTSGDYEQYF. CDR3 sequence (DNA): TGCGCCAGCAGATGGACTAGCGGTGACTACGAGCAGTACTTC.

The chain recombines TRBV9 with TRBJ2-5; a possible D gene is TRBD1 (5 bases). The V end was cut by 2 bases, the J end by 3 bases, with 8 bases between. Germline V CDR1 and CDR2: SGDLS, YYNGEE. CDR3 length: 13 residues. The DNA of the CDR3 is TGTGCCAGCAGCGTCTCCAGGGAAGAGACCCAGTACTTC. Residues: CASSVSREETQYF.

The V gene is TRBV28, the J gene TRBJ2-2, with TRBD2 as a possible D gene (6 bases). The CDR3 is 17 residues long. The V end was cut by 6 bases, the J end by 0 bases, with 17 bases between. Germline V lookup: CDR1 MDHEN, CDR2 SYDVKM. Here the CDR3 reads CASSVPGLFANTGELFF. In DNA, the CDR3 is TGTGCCAGCAGCGTCCCGGGACTCTTCGCGAACACCGGGGAGCTGTTTTTT.